The 11 T cell receptor beta chains below all came from one sample that was sequenced in a study of blood T cell repertoires in COVID-19. The table came from immunoSEQ multiplex PCR; TCRdb's copy has only in-frame clones and leaves some out. The sample holds around 15,000 clones, around 90% seen once. Sequenced material: peripheral blood. The origin of the receptors is a human donor in a cohort sampled during active COVID-19.

The chain has TRBV25-1 and TRBJ1-1; weak D call: TRBD1 (5 bases). V dropped 3 bases and J dropped 4 bases, with 12 bases sitting between them. This CDR3 region has 14 residues. CDR1 is MGHDK, CDR2 SYGVNS, per germline. The DNA of the CDR3 is TGTGCCAGCAGTGAGGGTGGGAGGGGCACTGAAGCTTTCTTT. Its protein product is CASSEGGRGTEAFF.

V and J are TRBV6-6 and TRBJ1-5; maybe TRBD1 (6 bases). This CDR3 contains 19 residues. Trimming cost V 5 bases and J 0 bases, with 23 bases left between them. CDR1 MNHNY and CDR2 SVGAGI come from the germline V gene (reference sequence). The CDR3 protein is CASSQHRGGGDNSNQPQHF. DNA for the CDR3: TGTGCCAGCAGTCAGCACCGGGGAGGGGGAGATAATAGCAATCAGCCCCAGCATTTT.

This chain links TRBV7-9 with TRBJ2-3; tentative D call: TRBD1 (6 bases). The germline V and J ends were trimmed by 5 bases and 4 bases, with 10 bases remaining between them. The CDR3 has 13 amino acids. CDR1 is SEHNR and CDR2 is FQNEAQ in the germline V gene (reference sequence). The CDR3 reads CASSQGQPDTQYF. CDR3 bases: TGTGCCAGCAGCCAAGGACAGCCAGATACGCAGTATTTT.

The rearrangement uses TRBV5-1 and TRBJ2-5, with no clear D. Germline lookup yields CDR1 SGHRS and CDR2 YFSETQ. The ends were cut back, 4 bases at V and 1 base at J, with 11 bases in the middle. This CDR3 has 14 amino acids. CDR3 DNA: TGCGCCAGCAGCCCCTGGGCAGCCCAAGAGACCCAGTACTTC. It yields the protein CASSPWAAQETQYF.

This clone was seen a few times. V usage is TRBV27 and J usage is TRBJ2-5; TRBD1 agrees at 7 bases. This CDR3 spans 14 amino acids. The germline CDR1 and CDR2 sequences are MNHEY and SMNVEV (reference sequence). The V segment lost 4 bases and the J segment 3 bases; nucleotides outside the gene matches: 5. CDR3 loop: CASSSQGDEETQYF. In DNA, the CDR3 is TGTGCCAGCAGTTCTCAGGGGGATGAAGAGACCCAGTACTTC.

The rearrangement uses TRBV27 and TRBJ1-2; D is unclear. Germline CDR1 reads MNHEY; CDR2 reads SMNVEV (reference sequence). Trimming shortened V by 8 bases and J by 4 bases, and 17 bases separated the two germline ends. CDR3 size: 14 residues. The CDR3 loop is CASRELFVPYGYTF. The DNA of the CDR3 is TGTGCCAGCCGCGAGCTTTTTGTTCCCTATGGCTACACCTTC.

The chain employs TRBV27 and TRBJ2-5, with 7 positions matching TRBD1. The V gene's germline CDR1 is MNHEY and CDR2 SMNVEV (reference sequence). This CDR3 contains 13 residues. J was trimmed by 4 bases and V by 5 bases; bases with no gene match: 4. DNA of the CDR3: TGTGCCAGCAGTCTCCGGGACAGAGAGACCCAGTACTTC. It encodes CASSLRDRETQYF.

This clone occurred once. The rearrangement joins TRBV29-1 to TRBJ2-3; no definite D call. The ends were cut back, 7 bases at V and 4 bases at J, with 9 bases in the middle. The germline V gene encodes CDR1 SQVTM and CDR2 ANQGSEA. The CDR3 spans 11 residues. CDR3 DNA sequence: TGCAGCGCCCCCCAGGCAGATACGCAGTATTTT. This encodes CSAPQADTQYF.

J is TRBJ1-6 and V is TRBV2, with a possible D match to TRBD1 (6 bases). This CDR3 spans 16 amino acids. In germline, CDR1 is SNHLY, CDR2 FYNNEI. The V end lost 6 bases, the J end lost 0 bases, and 12 bases lay between the germline ends. The CDR3 is CASRPTGSSYNSPLHF. The DNA for the CDR3 is TGTGCCAGCAGGCCTACAGGGAGCTCCTATAATTCACCCCTCCACTTT.

The chain couples TRBV11-1 to TRBJ2-2; 8 bases are a match to TRBD1. After removal of 5 bases from V and 7 bases from J, the junction contained 6 bases not matched to a gene. Looked up from germline, CDR1 is SGHAT and CDR2 is FQDESV (reference sequence). This CDR3 spans 14 amino acids. In nucleotides, the CDR3 is TGTGCCAGCAGCCTCAGGGGGCAAAACGGGGAGCTGTTTTTT. It yields the protein CASSLRGQNGELFF.

The CDR3: CASSRGRGDEKLFF. The CDR3 nucleotides read TGTGCCAGCAGTCGCGGCAGGGGTGATGAAAAACTGTTTTTT. The rearrangement joins TRBV6-5 to TRBJ1-4; perhaps TRBD1 as D (6 bases). This CDR3 has 14 residues. V shed 5 bases and J shed 6 bases, with 13 bases lying between them. In germline, CDR1 is MNHEY, CDR2 SVGAGI.